This T cell receptor beta chain stems from a study of T cells expressing NK-cell markers. Study-level information: HCMV seropositivity characterized most of the eight sequenced donors, and seronegativity one.

Germline CDR1 and CDR2: KGHDR and SFDVKD. The length of the CDR3 is 15 residues. Comments on this clonotype: The antigen remains unidentified.

UMIs accompanied the 5'RACE template switching by which TCR beta cDNA was made. One entry per CDR3 protein, without DNA, is what TCRdb gives after re-calling the 5' RACE reads. The table lists 300,000 to 450,000 distinct CDR3 sequences, with under 6.5% in the top ten. Study results and limitations: In a few donors, dominant clonotypes made up about 25-65% of CD3+CD56-NKG2C+ cells.

The clonotype was recovered from a man aged 18-75 years in good health. The chain carries TRBV24-1 and TRBJ2-5. What was sequenced was blood T cells: a sorted CD56 or NKG2C T cell subset, CD4+ or CD8+ T cells, or bulk PBMC T cells (not recorded which). CDR3 amino acids: CATSDARVRGETQYF.